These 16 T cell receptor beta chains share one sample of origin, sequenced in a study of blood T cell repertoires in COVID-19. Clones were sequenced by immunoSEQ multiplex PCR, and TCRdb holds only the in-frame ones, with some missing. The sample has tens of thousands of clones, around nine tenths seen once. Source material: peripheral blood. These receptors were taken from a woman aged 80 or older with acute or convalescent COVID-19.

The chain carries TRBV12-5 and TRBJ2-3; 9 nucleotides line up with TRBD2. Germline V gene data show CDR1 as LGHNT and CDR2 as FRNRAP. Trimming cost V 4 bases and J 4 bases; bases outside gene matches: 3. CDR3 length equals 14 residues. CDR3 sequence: CASGSGTSSDTQYF. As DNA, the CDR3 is TGTGCTAGTGGTTCGGGGACTAGCTCAGATACGCAGTATTTT.

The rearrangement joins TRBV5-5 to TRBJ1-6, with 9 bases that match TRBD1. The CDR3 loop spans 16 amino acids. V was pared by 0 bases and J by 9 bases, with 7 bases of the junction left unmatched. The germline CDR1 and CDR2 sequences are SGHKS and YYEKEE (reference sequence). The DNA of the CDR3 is TGTGCCAGCAGCTTGGCCACAGGGGGCGCGGGTTCACCCCTCCACTTT. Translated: CASSLATGGAGSPLHF.

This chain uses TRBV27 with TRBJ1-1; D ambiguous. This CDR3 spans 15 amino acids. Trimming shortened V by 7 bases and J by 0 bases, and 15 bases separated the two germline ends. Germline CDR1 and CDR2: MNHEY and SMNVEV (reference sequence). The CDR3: CASTRGSRMNTEAFF. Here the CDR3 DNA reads TGTGCCAGCACCCGAGGGAGCAGGATGAACACTGAAGCTTTCTTT.

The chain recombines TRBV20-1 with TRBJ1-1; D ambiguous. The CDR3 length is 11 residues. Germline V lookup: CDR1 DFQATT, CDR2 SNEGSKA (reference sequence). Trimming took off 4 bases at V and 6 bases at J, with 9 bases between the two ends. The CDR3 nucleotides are TGCAGTGCTACCGGGGATGCTGAAGCTTTCTTT. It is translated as CSATGDAEAFF.

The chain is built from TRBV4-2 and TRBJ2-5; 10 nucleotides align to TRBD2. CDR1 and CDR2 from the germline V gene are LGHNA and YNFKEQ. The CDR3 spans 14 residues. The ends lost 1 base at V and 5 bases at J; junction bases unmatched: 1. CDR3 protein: CASSQAGLAETQYF. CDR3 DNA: TGTGCCAGCAGCCAAGCGGGACTAGCGGAGACCCAGTACTTC.

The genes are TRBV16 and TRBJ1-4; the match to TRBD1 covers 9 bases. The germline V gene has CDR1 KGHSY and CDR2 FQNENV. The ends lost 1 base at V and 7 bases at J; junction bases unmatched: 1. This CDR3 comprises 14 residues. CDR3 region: CASSQLTGGEKLFF. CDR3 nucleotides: TGTGCCAGCAGCCAATTGACAGGGGGTGAAAAACTGTTTTTT.

The CDR3 DNA follows: TGCGCCAGCAGCAACTGGACAGGGGGCAATGAGCAGTTCTTC. Translation gives CASSNWTGGNEQFF. The gene calls are TRBV5-1 and TRBJ2-1; 10 nucleotides align to TRBD1. Germline trimming cut 4 bases from V and 6 bases from J; bases unmatched to any gene: 4. The CDR3 covers 14 residues. Germline CDR1 and CDR2: SGHRS and YFSETQ. The full variable domain, its missing parts supplied by reference TRBV5-1 and TRBJ2-1, is KAGVTQTPRYLIKTRGQQVTLSCSPISGHRSVSWYQQTPGQGLQFLFEYFSETQRNKGNFPGRFSGRQFSNSRSEMNVSTLELGDSALYLCASSNWTGGNEQFFGPGTRLTVL.

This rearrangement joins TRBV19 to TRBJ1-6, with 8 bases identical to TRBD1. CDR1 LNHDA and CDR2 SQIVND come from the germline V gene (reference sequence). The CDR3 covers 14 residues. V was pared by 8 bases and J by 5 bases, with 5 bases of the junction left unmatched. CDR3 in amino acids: CASRLTGDNSPLHF. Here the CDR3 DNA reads TGTGCCAGTCGTCTGACAGGGGATAATTCACCCCTCCACTTT.

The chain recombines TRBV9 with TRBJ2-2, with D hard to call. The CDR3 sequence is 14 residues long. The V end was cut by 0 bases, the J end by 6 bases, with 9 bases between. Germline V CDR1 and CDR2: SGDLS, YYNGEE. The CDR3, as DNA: TGTGCCAGCAGCGTAGGAGGTAGACCCGGGGAGCTGTTTTTT. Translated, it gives CASSVGGRPGELFF.

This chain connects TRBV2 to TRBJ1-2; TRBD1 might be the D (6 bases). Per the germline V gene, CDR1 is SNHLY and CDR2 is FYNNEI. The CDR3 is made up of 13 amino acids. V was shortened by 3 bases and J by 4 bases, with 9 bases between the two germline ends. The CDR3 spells CASSEGAPYGYTF. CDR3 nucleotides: TGTGCCAGCAGTGAGGGGGCACCCTATGGCTACACCTTC.

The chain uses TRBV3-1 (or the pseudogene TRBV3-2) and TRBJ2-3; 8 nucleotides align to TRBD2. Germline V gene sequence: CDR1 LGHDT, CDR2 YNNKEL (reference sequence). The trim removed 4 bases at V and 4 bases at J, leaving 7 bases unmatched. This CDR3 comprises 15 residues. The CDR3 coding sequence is TGTGCCAGCAGCCTCCCGTCGGGAGGGGCAGATACGCAGTATTTT. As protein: CASSLPSGGADTQYF.

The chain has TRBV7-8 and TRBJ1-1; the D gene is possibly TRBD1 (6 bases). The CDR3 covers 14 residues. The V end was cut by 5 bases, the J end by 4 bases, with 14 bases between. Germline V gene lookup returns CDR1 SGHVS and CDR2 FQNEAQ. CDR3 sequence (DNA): TGTGCCAGCAGCGCAGGGGAAAGGAGCACTGAAGCTTTCTTT. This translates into CASSAGERSTEAFF.

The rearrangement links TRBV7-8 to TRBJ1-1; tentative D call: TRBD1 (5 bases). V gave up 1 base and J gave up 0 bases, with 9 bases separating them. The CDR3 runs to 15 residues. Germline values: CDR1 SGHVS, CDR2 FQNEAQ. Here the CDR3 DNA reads TGTGCCAGCAGCTTAGAGGGGACTGTGAACACTGAAGCTTTCTTT. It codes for CASSLEGTVNTEAFF.

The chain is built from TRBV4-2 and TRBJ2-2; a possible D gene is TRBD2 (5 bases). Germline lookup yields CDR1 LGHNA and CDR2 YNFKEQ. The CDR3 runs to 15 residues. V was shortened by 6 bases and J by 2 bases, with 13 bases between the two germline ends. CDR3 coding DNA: TGTGCCAGCAGGCGAGGGTTGCCAAACACCGGGGAGCTGTTTTTT. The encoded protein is CASRRGLPNTGELFF.

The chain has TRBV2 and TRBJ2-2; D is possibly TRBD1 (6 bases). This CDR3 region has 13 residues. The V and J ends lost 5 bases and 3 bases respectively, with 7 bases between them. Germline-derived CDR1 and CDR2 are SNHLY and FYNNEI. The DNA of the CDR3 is TGTGCCAGCAGTAGACAGGACACCGGGGAGCTGTTTTTT. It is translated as CASSRQDTGELFF.

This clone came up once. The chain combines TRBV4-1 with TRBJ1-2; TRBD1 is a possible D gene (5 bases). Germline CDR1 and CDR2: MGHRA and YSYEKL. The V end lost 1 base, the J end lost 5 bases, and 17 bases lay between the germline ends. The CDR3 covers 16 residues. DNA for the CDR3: TGCGCCAGCAGCCAAGGAGACCCGACAGAGAGTTATGGCTACACCTTC. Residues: CASSQGDPTESYGYTF.